This T cell receptor (beta chain) originates from a study of identical twins. A template switching step contributed a universal primer site, while unique molecular identifiers were present in the cDNA. TCRdb used MiXCR to reprocess the 5' RACE reads, holding one entry per CDR3 protein. The sample carries hundreds of thousands of distinct CDR3 sequences, around a sixth recorded once. This sample was shared with a second study, whose subject was T cells expressing NK-cell markers. From that paper: NKG2C+ dominant clonotype frequencies in a handful of donors were roughly 1.0-7.0% of CD8+ T cells. For several donors, these clonotypes were likewise the leading ones in the CD3+CD56-NKG2C+ fraction.

The sequence was obtained from a woman between 18 and 29 years old in good health. Sequenced input: PBMCs.

In nucleotides, the CDR3 is TGCAGCGTTGGGTGGGTAGGGAATGAGCAGTTCTTC. The encoded protein is CSVGWVGNEQFF. The gene calls are TRBV29-1 and TRBJ2-1; D is uncertain. Trimming took off 4 bases at V and 7 bases at J, with 11 bases between the two ends. CDR3 length: 12 amino acids. Germline V gene data show CDR1 as SQVTM and CDR2 as ANQGSEA.